This TCR beta chain was sequenced during a study of blood T cell repertoires in COVID-19. Whole-study context: Samples representing acute and convalescent COVID-19 were sourced from the United States, Italy and Spain. Sources were T cells, B-cell-depleted T cells, or PBMCs; the material itself was cDNA or gDNA.

This CDR3 region has 16 residues. Unmatched junction bases numbered 7, after V lost 3 bases and J lost 2 bases. CDR1 and CDR2 from the germline V gene are SGHDN and FVKESK. Profiling relied on immunoSEQ multiplex PCR, and the TCRdb table lists in-frame clones only, not all of them. Of 10,000 to 15,000 clones in the sample, just under 80% were seen once. This receptor was identified in a human donor in a cohort sampled during active COVID-19. The material sequenced was peripheral blood. The J gene is TRBJ2-3, the V gene TRBV14; 8 bases are shared with TRBD1. CDR3 sequence reads: CASSQGAGGFTDTQYF. CDR3 coding DNA: TGTGCCAGCAGCCAGGGGGCAGGGGGCTTCACAGATACGCAGTATTTT. The full variable domain, with the rest looked up from reference TRBV14 and TRBJ2-3, is EAGVTQFPSHSVIEKGQTVTLRCDPISGHDNLYWYRRVMGKEIKFLLHFVKESKQDESGMPNNRFLAERTGGTYSTLKVQPAELEDSGVYFCASSQGAGGFTDTQYFGPGTRLTVL.